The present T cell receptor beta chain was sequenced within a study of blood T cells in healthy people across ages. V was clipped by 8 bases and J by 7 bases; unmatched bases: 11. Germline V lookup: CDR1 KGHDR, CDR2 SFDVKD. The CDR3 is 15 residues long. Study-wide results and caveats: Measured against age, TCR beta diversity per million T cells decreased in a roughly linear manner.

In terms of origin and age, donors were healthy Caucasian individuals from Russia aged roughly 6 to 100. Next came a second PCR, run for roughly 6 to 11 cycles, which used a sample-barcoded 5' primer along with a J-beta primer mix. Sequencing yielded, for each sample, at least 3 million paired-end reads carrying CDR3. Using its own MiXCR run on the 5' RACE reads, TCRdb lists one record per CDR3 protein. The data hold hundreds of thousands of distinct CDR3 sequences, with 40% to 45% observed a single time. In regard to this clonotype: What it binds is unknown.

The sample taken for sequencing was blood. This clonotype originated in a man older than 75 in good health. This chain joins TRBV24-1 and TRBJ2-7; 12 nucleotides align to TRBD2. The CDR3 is CATTTSGSAGNEQYF. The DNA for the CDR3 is TGTGCCACCACGACTAGCGGGAGCGCTGGGAATGAGCAGTACTTC.